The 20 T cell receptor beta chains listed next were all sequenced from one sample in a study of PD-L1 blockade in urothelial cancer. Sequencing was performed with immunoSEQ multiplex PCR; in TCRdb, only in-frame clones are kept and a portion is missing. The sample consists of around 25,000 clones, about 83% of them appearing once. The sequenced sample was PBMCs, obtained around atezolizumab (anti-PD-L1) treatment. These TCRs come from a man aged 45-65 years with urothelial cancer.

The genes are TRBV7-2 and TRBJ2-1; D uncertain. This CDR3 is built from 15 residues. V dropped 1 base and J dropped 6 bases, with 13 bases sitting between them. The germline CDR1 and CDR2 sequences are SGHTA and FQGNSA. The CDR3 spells CASSLGWPMSNEQFF. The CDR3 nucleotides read TGTGCCAGCAGCTTAGGGTGGCCGATGTCCAATGAGCAGTTCTTC.

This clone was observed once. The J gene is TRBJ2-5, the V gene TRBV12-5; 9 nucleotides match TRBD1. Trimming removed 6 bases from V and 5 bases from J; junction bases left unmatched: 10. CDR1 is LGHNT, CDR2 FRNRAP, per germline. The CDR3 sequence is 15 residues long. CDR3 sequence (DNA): TGTGCTAGTGGCGAACCGGGACAGGGTTTGGAGACCCAGTACTTC. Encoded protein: CASGEPGQGLETQYF.

Written as DNA, the CDR3 is TGTGCCAGCAGTTACGTGGGCAGGGGAAACCAAGAGACCCAGTACTTC. Translated: CASSYVGRGNQETQYF. The chain uses TRBV6-5 and TRBJ2-5; D may be TRBD1 (6 bases). This CDR3 region has 16 residues. The germline CDR1 and CDR2 sequences are MNHEY and SVGAGI. Trimming took off 2 bases at V and 0 bases at J, with 13 bases between the two ends.

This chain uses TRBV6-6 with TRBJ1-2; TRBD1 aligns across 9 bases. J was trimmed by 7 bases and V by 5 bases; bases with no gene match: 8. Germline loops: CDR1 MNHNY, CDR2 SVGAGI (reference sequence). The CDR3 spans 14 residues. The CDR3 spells CASSKRTGEGGYTF. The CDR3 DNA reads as TGTGCCAGCAGTAAAAGGACAGGGGAGGGTGGCTACACCTTC.

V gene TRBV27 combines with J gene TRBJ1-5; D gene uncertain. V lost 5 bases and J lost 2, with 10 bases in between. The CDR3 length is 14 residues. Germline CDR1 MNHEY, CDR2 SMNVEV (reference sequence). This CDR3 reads CASSTFTGNQPQHF. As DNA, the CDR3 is TGTGCCAGCAGTACCTTTACAGGCAATCAGCCCCAGCATTTT.

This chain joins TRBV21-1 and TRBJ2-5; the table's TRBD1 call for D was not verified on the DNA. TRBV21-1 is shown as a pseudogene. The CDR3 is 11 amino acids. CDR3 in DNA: TGTGCCAGCAGCAACAGGGAGACCCAGTACTTC. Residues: CASSNRETQYF.

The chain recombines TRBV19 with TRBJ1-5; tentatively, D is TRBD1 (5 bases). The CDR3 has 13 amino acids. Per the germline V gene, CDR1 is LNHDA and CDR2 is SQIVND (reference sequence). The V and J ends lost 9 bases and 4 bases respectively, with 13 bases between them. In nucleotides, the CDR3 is TGTGCCAGCGCCTGGGGGGGTAATCAGCCCCAGCATTTT. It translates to CASAWGGNQPQHF.

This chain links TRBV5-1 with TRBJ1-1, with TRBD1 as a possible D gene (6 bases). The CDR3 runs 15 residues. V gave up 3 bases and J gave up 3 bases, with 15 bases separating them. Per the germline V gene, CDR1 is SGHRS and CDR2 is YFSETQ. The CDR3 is CASSYQGRTDTEAFF. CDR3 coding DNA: TGCGCCAGCAGCTATCAGGGGCGGACGGACACTGAAGCTTTCTTT.

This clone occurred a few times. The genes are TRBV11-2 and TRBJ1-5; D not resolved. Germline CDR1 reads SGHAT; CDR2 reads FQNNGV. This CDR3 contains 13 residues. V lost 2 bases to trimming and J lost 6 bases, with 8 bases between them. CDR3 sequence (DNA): TGTGCCAGCAGCTTATCTCGCAGTCAGCCCCAGCATTTT. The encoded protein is CASSLSRSQPQHF. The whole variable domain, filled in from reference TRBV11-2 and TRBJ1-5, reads EAGVAQSPRYKIIEKRQSVAFWCNPISGHATLYWYQQILGQGPKLLIQFQNNGVVDDSQLPKDRFSAERLKGVDSTLKIQPAKLEDSAVYLCASSLSRSQPQHFGDGTRLSIL.

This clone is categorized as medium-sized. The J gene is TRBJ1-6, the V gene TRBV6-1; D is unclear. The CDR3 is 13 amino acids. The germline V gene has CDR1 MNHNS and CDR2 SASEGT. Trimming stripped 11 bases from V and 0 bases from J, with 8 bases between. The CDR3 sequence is CASLGSYNSPLHF. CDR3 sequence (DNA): TGTGCCTCCCTAGGCTCCTATAATTCACCCCTCCACTTT.

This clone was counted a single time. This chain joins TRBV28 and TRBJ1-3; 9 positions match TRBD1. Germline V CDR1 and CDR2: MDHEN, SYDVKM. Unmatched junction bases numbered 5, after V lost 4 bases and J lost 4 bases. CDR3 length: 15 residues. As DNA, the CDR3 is TGTGCCAGCAGTTCCAAGGACAGGGGAGGAAACACCATATATTTT. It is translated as CASSSKDRGGNTIYF.

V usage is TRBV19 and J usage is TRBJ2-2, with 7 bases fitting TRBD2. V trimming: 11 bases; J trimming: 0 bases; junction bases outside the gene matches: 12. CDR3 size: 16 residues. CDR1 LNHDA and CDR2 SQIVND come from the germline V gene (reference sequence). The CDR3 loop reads CAAWGGRTPNTGELFF. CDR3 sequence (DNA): TGTGCCGCCTGGGGCGGGAGAACTCCGAACACCGGGGAGCTGTTTTTT.

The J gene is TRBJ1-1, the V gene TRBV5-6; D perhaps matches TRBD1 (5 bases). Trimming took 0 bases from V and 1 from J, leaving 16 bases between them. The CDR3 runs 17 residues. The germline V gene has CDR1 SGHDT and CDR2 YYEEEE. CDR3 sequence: CASSLDPGRAANTEAFF. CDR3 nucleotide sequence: TGTGCCAGCAGCTTGGACCCAGGCAGGGCGGCGAACACTGAAGCTTTCTTT.

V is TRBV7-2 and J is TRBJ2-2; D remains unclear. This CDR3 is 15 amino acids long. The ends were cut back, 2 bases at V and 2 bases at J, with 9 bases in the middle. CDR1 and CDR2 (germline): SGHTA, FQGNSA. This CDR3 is CASSLTQSNTGELFF. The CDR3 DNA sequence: TGTGCCAGCAGCTTAACACAGTCCAACACCGGGGAGCTGTTTTTT.

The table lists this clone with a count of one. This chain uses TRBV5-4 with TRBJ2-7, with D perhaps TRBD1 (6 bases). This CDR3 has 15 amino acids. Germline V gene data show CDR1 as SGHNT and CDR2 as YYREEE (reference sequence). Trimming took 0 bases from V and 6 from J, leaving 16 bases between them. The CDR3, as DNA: TGTGCCAGCAGCTTGGTGGCCTCTCCAGGGGCCGAGCAGTACTTC. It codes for CASSLVASPGAEQYF.

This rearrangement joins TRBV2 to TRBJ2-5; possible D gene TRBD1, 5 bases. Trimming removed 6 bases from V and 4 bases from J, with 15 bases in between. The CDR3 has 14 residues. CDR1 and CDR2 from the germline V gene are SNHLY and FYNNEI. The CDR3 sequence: CASSARTSPETQYF. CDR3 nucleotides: TGTGCCAGCAGCGCCCGGACATCCCCAGAGACCCAGTACTTC.

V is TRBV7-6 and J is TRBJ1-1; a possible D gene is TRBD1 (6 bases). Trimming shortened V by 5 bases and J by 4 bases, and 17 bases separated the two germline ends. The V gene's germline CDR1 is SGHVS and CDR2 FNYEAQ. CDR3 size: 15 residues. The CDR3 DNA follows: TGTGCCAGCAGCCTGGACAGTCCGAGCGGCACTGAAGCTTTCTTT. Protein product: CASSLDSPSGTEAFF.

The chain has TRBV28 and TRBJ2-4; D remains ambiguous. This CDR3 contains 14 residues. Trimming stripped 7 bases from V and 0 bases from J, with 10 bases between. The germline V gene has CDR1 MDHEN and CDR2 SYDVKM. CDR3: CASTFSGAKNIQYF. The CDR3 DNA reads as TGTGCCAGCACTTTTTCCGGAGCCAAAAACATTCAGTACTTC.

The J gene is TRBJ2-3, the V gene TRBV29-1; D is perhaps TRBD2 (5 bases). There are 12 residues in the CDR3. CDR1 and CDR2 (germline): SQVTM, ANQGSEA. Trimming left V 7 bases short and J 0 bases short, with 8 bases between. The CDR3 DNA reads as TGCAGCGCAAGGACTAGCACAGATACGCAGTATTTT. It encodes CSARTSTDTQYF.

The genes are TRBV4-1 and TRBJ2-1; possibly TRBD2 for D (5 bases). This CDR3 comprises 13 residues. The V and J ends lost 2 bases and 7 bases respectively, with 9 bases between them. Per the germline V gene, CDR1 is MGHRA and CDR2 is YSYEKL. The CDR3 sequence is CASSQRLSNEQFF. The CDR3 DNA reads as TGCGCCAGCAGCCAAAGACTATCTAATGAGCAGTTCTTC.